This T cell receptor (beta chain) comes out of a study of T cell responses to AZD1222 COVID-19 vaccine. Here immunoSEQ multiplex PCR was the method, and the copy in TCRdb shows in-frame clones only, minus some. The sample gives over 150,000 clones, approximately 95% of which show up once; 0.8% to 1.3% is in the top ten. V dropped 1 base and J dropped 3 bases, with 10 bases sitting between them. The CDR3 contains 15 residues. Germline values: CDR1 LGHNA, CDR2 YNFKEQ. This sample comprised peripheral blood, obtained 28 days after the second dose of the MenACWY control vaccine. The rearrangement joins TRBV4-2 to TRBJ1-3; unclear D gene. The TCR sequence derives from an adult who received the MenACWY meningococcal vaccine as a control. CDR3 nucleotide sequence: TGTGCCAGCAGCCAAGTGCTGGTTGGTGGAAACACCATATATTTT. This codes for CASSQVLVGGNTIYF.